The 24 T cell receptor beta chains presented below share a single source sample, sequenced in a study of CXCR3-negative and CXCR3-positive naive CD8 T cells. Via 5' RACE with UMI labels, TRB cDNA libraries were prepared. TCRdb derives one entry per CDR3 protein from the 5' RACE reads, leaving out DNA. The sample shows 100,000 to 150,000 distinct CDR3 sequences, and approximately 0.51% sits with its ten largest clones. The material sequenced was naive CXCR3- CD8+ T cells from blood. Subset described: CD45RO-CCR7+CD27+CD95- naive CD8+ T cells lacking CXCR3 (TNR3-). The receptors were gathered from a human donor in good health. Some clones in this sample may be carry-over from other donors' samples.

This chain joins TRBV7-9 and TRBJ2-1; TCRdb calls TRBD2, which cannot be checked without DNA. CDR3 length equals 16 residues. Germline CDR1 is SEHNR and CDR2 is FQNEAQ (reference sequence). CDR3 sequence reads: CASIPPGLAGWNEQFF. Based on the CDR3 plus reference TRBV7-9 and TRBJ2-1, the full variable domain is DTGVSQNPRHKITKRGQNVTFRCDPISEHNRLYWYRQTLGQGPEFLTYFQNEAQLEKSRLLSDRFSAERPKGSFSTLEIQRTEQGDSAMYLCASIPPGLAGWNEQFFGPGTRLTVL.

The chain's CDR3 is CASSLSWTGRRTYEQYF. The chain combines TRBV28 with TRBJ2-7; the D gene TCRdb calls, TRBD1, cannot be checked with no DNA. From germline, CDR1 is MDHEN and CDR2 SYDVKM. This CDR3 is built from 17 residues.

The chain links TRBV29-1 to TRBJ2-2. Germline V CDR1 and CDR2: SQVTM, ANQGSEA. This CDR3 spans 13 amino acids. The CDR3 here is CSVEGESTGELFF.

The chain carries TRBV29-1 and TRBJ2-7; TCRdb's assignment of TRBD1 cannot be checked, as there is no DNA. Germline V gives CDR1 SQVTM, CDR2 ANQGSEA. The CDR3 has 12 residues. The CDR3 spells CSVITGNNEQYF.

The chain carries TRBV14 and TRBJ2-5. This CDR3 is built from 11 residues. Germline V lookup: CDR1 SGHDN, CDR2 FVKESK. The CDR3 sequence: CASSQGKTQYF.

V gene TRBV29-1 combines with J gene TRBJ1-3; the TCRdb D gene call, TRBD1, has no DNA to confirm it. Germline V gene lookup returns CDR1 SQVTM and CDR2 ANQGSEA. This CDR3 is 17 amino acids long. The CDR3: CSVVGGGQRNSGNTIYF.

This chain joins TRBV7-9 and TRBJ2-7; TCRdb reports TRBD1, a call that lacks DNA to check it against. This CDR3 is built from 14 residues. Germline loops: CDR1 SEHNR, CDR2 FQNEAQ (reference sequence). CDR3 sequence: CASSQEQGAGEQYF.

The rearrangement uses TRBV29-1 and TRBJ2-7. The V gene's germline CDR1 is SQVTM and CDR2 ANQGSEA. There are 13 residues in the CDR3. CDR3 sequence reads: CSATHVRAHEQYF.

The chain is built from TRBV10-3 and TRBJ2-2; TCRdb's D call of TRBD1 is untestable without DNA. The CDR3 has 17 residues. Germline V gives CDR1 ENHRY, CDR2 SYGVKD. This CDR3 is CAISEFLGQSNTGELFF.

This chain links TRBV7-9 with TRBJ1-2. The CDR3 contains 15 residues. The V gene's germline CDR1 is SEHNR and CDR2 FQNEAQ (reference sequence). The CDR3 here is CASSLGPDSNYGYTF.

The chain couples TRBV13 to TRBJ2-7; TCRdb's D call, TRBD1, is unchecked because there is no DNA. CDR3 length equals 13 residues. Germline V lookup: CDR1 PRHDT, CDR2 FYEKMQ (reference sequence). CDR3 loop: CASSGGRGSEQYF.

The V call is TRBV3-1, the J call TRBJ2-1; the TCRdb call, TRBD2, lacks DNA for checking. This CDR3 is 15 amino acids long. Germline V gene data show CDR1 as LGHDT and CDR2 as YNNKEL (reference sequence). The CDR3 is CASSQASDAYNEQFF.

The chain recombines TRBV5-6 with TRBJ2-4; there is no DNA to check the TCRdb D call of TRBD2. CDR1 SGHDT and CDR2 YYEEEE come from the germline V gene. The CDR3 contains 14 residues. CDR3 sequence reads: CASSLSGRVNIQYF.

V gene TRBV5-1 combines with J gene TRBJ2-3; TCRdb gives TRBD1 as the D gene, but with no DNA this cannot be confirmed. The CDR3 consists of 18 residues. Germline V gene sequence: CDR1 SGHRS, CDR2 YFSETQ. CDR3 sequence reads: CASSLAGASLTGTDTQYF.

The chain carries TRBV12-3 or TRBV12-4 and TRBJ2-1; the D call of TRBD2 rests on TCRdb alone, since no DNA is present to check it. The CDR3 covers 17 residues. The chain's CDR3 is CASSARTSGGANNEQFF.

CDR3 amino acids: CASSGTALEQYF. The chain employs TRBV7-9 and TRBJ2-7; the TRBD1 assignment by TCRdb is unverifiable without DNA. The CDR3 length is 12 residues. CDR1 is SEHNR and CDR2 is FQNEAQ in the germline V gene (reference sequence). Drawing the rest from reference TRBV7-9 and TRBJ2-7, the complete variable domain is DTGVSQNPRHKITKRGQNVTFRCDPISEHNRLYWYRQTLGQGPEFLTYFQNEAQLEKSRLLSDRFSAERPKGSFSTLEIQRTEQGDSAMYLCASSGTALEQYFGPGTRLTVT.

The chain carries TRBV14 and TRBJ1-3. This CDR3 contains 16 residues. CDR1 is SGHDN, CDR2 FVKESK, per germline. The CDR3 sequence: CASSQDYRTSGNTIYF.

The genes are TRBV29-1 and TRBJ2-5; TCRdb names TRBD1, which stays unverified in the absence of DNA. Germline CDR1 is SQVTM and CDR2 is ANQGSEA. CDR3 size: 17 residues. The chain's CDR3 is CSVEDLLQGLYQETQYF.

The CDR3 reads CASALRRDLLRAEAFF. V usage is TRBV21-1 and J usage is TRBJ1-1. TRBV21-1 is flagged as a pseudogene. The CDR3 covers 16 residues.

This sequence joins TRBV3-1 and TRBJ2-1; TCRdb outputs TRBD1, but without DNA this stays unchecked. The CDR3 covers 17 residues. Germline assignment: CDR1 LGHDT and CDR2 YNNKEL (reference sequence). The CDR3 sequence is CASSQDMSAGLYNEQFF.

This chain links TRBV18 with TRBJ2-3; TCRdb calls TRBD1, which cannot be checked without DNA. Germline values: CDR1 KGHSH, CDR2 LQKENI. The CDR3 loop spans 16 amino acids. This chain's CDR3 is CASSPPAGPSTDTQYF. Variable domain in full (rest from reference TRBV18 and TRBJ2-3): NAGVMQNPRHLVRRRGQEARLRCSPMKGHSHVYWYRQLPEEGLKFMVYLQKENIIDESGMPKERFSAEFPKEGPSILRIQQVVRGDSAAYFCASSPPAGPSTDTQYFGPGTRLTVL.

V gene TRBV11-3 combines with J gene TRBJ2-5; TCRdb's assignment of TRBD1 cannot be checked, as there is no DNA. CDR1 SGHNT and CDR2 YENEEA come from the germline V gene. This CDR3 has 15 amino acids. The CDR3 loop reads CASRYRGFRGETQYF.

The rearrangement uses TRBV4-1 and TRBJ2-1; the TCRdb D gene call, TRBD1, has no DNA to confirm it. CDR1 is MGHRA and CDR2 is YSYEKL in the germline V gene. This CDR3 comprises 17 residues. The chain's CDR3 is CASSQVPTGSSYNEQFF.

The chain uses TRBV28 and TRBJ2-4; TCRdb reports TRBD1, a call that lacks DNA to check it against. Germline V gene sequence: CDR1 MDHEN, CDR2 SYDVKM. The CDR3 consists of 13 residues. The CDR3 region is CASSFRGLNIQYF.